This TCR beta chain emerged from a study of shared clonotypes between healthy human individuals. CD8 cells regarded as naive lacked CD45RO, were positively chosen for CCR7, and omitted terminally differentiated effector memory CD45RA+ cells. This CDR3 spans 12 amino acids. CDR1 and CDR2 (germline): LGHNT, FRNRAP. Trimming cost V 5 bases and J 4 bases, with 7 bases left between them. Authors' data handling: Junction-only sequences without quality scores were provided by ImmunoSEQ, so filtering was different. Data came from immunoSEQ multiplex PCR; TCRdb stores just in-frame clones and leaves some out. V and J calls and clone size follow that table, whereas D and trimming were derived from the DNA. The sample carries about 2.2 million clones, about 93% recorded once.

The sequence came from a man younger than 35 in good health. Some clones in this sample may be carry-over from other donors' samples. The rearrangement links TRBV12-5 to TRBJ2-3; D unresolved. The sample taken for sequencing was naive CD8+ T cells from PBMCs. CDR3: CASGPMADTQYF. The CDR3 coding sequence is TGTGCTAGTGGTCCGATGGCAGATACGCAGTATTTT.